Listed below are T cell receptor beta chains from one sample, sequenced in a study of blood T cell repertoires in COVID-19. Here immunoSEQ multiplex PCR was the method, and the copy in TCRdb shows in-frame clones only, minus some. In the table there are 360,000 or so clones, roughly 84% of which are singletons. Sequencing input: PBMCs or T cells enriched from blood (not recorded which). All receptors come from a woman aged 25 to 39 who had recovered from COVID-19. Each CDR3 is given with its conserved first and last residue. The order of the fields is CDR3 DNA, CDR3 protein, J gene, V gene, clone size, D gene. A D gene is named only where the DNA matches it firmly. Rows may omit the clone size; those that give it use once, few, many or a size class.

CDR3 DNA: TGTGCCAGCAGTCAGACCAGGGGGCTGAATGAAAAACTGTTTTTT
CDR3 protein: CASSQTRGLNEKLFF
J gene: TRBJ1-4
V gene: TRBV28
clone size: NA
D gene: TRBD1

CDR3 DNA: TGTGCCAGCACCAATAGCGCCGGGGAGCTGTTTTTT
CDR3 protein: CASTNSAGELFF
J gene: TRBJ2-2
V gene: TRBV3-1/TRBV3-2
clone size: NA
D gene: NA

CDR3 DNA: TGTGCCAGCAGCCAAGCGGGACAGGGGCATCAGCCCCAGCATTTT
CDR3 protein: CASSQAGQGHQPQHF
J gene: TRBJ1-5
V gene: TRBV3-1/TRBV3-2
clone size: NA
D gene: TRBD1

CDR3 DNA: TGCGCCAGCAGCTTGGTAGGACACTCGAACACTGAAGCTTTCTTT
CDR3 protein: CASSLVGHSNTEAFF
J gene: TRBJ1-1
V gene: TRBV5-1
clone size: NA
D gene: NA

CDR3 DNA: TGTGCCAGCAGCTTATCTGGAACTAGTCACAATGAGCAGTTCTTC
CDR3 protein: CASSLSGTSHNEQFF
J gene: TRBJ2-1
V gene: TRBV7-2
clone size: once
D gene: NA

CDR3 DNA: TGTGCCAGCAGCAAAGCGGGGAGGGCCCTCTCCTACGAGCAGTACTTC
CDR3 protein: CASSKAGRALSYEQYF
J gene: TRBJ2-7
V gene: TRBV21-1
clone size: NA
D gene: NA

CDR3 DNA: TGTGCCATCAGTGAGGGAGCTAACTATGGCTACACCTTC
CDR3 protein: CAISEGANYGYTF
J gene: TRBJ1-2
V gene: TRBV10-3
clone size: once
D gene: NA

CDR3 DNA: TGTGCCAGCAGCGGGAGCGTTACCACGGGGAACACTGAAGCTTTCTTT
CDR3 protein: CASSGSVTTGNTEAFF
J gene: TRBJ1-1
V gene: TRBV9
clone size: once
D gene: NA

CDR3 DNA: TGCGCCAGCAGCACGACTAGCGGATCCTACGAGCAGTACTTC
CDR3 protein: CASSTTSGSYEQYF
J gene: TRBJ2-7
V gene: TRBV5-1
clone size: NA
D gene: TRBD2

CDR3 DNA: TGCAGCGTTGAAGACACAGTGAACGAGCCCTATGGCTACACCTTC
CDR3 protein: CSVEDTVNEPYGYTF
J gene: TRBJ1-2
V gene: TRBV29-1
clone size: once
D gene: NA

CDR3 DNA: TGTGCCAGCCGGGGACAGGGCGTCGAAGCTTTCTTT
CDR3 protein: CASRGQGVEAFF
J gene: TRBJ1-1
V gene: TRBV18
clone size: once
D gene: TRBD1

CDR3 DNA: TGTGCCAGTCGATTCCGGGACAGGGTAAGGAATGAGCAGTTCTTC
CDR3 protein: CASRFRDRVRNEQFF
J gene: TRBJ2-1
V gene: TRBV19
clone size: NA
D gene: TRBD1

CDR3 DNA: TGTGCCAGCAGCTCCCCGCGGGGGCACGAGCAGTACTTC
CDR3 protein: CASSSPRGHEQYF
J gene: TRBJ2-7
V gene: TRBV11-2
clone size: NA
D gene: NA

CDR3 DNA: TGTGCCAGCAGCTCCGCGGGAAAGCCAGCGTACGAGCAGTACTTC
CDR3 protein: CASSSAGKPAYEQYF
J gene: TRBJ2-7
V gene: TRBV5-4
clone size: NA
D gene: NA

CDR3 DNA: TGCGCCAGCAGCGAGGGACTAGCGGGGGGAAGTGGCACAGATACGCAGTATTTT
CDR3 protein: CASSEGLAGGSGTDTQYF
J gene: TRBJ2-3
V gene: TRBV5-1
clone size: NA
D gene: TRBD2

CDR3 DNA: TGTGCCAGCAGCTCTCTTGATTCACCCCTCCACTTT
CDR3 protein: CASSSLDSPLHF
J gene: TRBJ1-6
V gene: TRBV5-4
clone size: NA
D gene: NA

CDR3 DNA: TGTGCCAGTAGTCCTTCCCCCGGGACAGGGGACGTAGAGACCCAGTACTTC
CDR3 protein: CASSPSPGTGDVETQYF
J gene: TRBJ2-5
V gene: TRBV19
clone size: NA
D gene: TRBD1

CDR3 DNA: TGTGCCAGCTCAGGTCGGCAGGCCACCGTCGCAGATACGCAGTATTTT
CDR3 protein: CASSGRQATVADTQYF
J gene: TRBJ2-3
V gene: TRBV18
clone size: NA
D gene: NA

CDR3 DNA: TGCAGTGCTAGTGGGGCCGCTAGCACCGCAGATACGCAGTATTTT
CDR3 protein: CSASGAASTADTQYF
J gene: TRBJ2-3
V gene: TRBV20-1
clone size: NA
D gene: NA

CDR3 DNA: TGTGCCAGCTCATCAATATCCCGGGTCTCCTACGAGCAGTACTTC
CDR3 protein: CASSSISRVSYEQYF
J gene: TRBJ2-7
V gene: TRBV18
clone size: NA
D gene: NA

CDR3 DNA: TGTGCCTGGAGTCCCGGCAGGGGTTATTCCTACGAGCAGTACTTC
CDR3 protein: CAWSPGRGYSYEQYF
J gene: TRBJ2-7
V gene: TRBV30
clone size: NA
D gene: NA

CDR3 DNA: TGTGCCAGCAGCTGGGGACTAGCGGGGACCAATGAGCAGTTCTTC
CDR3 protein: CASSWGLAGTNEQFF
J gene: TRBJ2-1
V gene: TRBV13
clone size: NA
D gene: TRBD2

CDR3 DNA: TGCGCCAGCAGCAAGGGGGAGTACGAGCAGTACTTC
CDR3 protein: CASSKGEYEQYF
J gene: TRBJ2-7
V gene: TRBV5-1
clone size: NA
D gene: NA

CDR3 DNA: TGTGCCAGCAGCTTAGCCGGGAGGACCTACAATGAGCAGTTCTTC
CDR3 protein: CASSLAGRTYNEQFF
J gene: TRBJ2-1
V gene: TRBV7-8
clone size: few
D gene: TRBD2

CDR3 DNA: TGTGCCAGCACCGGGACAGGGGGCGCGTGGTATGGCTACACCTTC
CDR3 protein: CASTGTGGAWYGYTF
J gene: TRBJ1-2
V gene: TRBV19
clone size: NA
D gene: TRBD1

CDR3 DNA: TGTGCCAGCAGCATAGGCGGTTATAGCAATCAGCCCCAGCATTTT
CDR3 protein: CASSIGGYSNQPQHF
J gene: TRBJ1-5
V gene: TRBV11-2
clone size: NA
D gene: NA

CDR3 DNA: TGTGCCAGCAGCGCAGACAGGGGCGCCAATTCACCCCTCCACTTT
CDR3 protein: CASSADRGANSPLHF
J gene: TRBJ1-6
V gene: TRBV9
clone size: NA
D gene: TRBD1

CDR3 DNA: TGTGCCAGCTTGGGTGGAGGGATTCACACTGAAGCTTTCTTT
CDR3 protein: CASLGGGIHTEAFF
J gene: TRBJ1-1
V gene: TRBV28
clone size: NA
D gene: NA

CDR3 DNA: TGTGCCATCAAGGGGACTAGCGGGAGAGATAATGAGCAGTTCTTC
CDR3 protein: CAIKGTSGRDNEQFF
J gene: TRBJ2-1
V gene: TRBV10-3
clone size: NA
D gene: TRBD2

CDR3 DNA: TGTGCCAGCAGCCTCAAAATAGGGGTCCCCCCCTACGAGCAGTACTTC
CDR3 protein: CASSLKIGVPPYEQYF
J gene: TRBJ2-7
V gene: TRBV14
clone size: NA
D gene: NA

CDR3 DNA: TGTGCCAGCAGCCTCCGCGTCGGCGGGATGGGAGATACGCAGTATTTT
CDR3 protein: CASSLRVGGMGDTQYF
J gene: TRBJ2-3
V gene: TRBV5-4
clone size: NA
D gene: NA

CDR3 DNA: TGTGCCAGCAGCAAAAGTAGAGATTGCTATAATTCACCCCTCCACTTT
CDR3 protein: CASSKSRDCYNSPLHF
J gene: TRBJ1-6
V gene: TRBV21-1
clone size: NA
D gene: NA

CDR3 DNA: TGTGCCAGCAGTTTGACAGGGGGATTGAACACTGAAGCTTTCTTT
CDR3 protein: CASSLTGGLNTEAFF
J gene: TRBJ1-1
V gene: TRBV27
clone size: NA
D gene: TRBD1

CDR3 DNA: TGTGCCAGTAGTATTACAGGCCCGATATATGGCTACACCTTC
CDR3 protein: CASSITGPIYGYTF
J gene: TRBJ1-2
V gene: TRBV19
clone size: NA
D gene: NA

CDR3 DNA: TGTGCCAGTCGACAGGGGATGGGCTACGAGCAGTACTTC
CDR3 protein: CASRQGMGYEQYF
J gene: TRBJ2-7
V gene: TRBV18
clone size: NA
D gene: TRBD1

CDR3 DNA: TGTGCCAGCAGCTTGGGCCAGAACTATGGCTACACCTTC
CDR3 protein: CASSLGQNYGYTF
J gene: TRBJ1-2
V gene: TRBV7-8
clone size: NA
D gene: NA

CDR3 DNA: TGCGCCAGAACACAGGTCCTCGAGCAGTACTTC
CDR3 protein: CARTQVLEQYF
J gene: TRBJ2-7
V gene: TRBV5-1
clone size: NA
D gene: NA

CDR3 DNA: TGTGCCAGTAGTCCCCGACAGGGTTCTTCGTACAATGAGCAGTTCTTC
CDR3 protein: CASSPRQGSSYNEQFF
J gene: TRBJ2-1
V gene: TRBV19
clone size: NA
D gene: TRBD1

CDR3 DNA: TGTGCCAGTAGTATATGGGGGAGGAATGAGCAGTTCTTC
CDR3 protein: CASSIWGRNEQFF
J gene: TRBJ2-1
V gene: TRBV19
clone size: NA
D gene: NA

CDR3 DNA: TGTGCCAGCAGCTTAGATCTGGGGAGCAAAGAGACCCAGTACTTC
CDR3 protein: CASSLDLGSKETQYF
J gene: TRBJ2-5
V gene: TRBV11-2
clone size: NA
D gene: NA

CDR3 DNA: TGCAGTGCTGGGGTGGAGGTTGAAGCTTTCTTT
CDR3 protein: CSAGVEVEAFF
J gene: TRBJ1-1
V gene: TRBV20-1
clone size: NA
D gene: NA

CDR3 DNA: TGTGCCAGTAGTACACTAGCGGGATCCTACAATGAGCAGTTCTTC
CDR3 protein: CASSTLAGSYNEQFF
J gene: TRBJ2-1
V gene: TRBV19
clone size: NA
D gene: TRBD2

CDR3 DNA: TGTGCCAGCAGCCAGACAGGGGCGAGGACTGAAGCTTTCTTT
CDR3 protein: CASSQTGARTEAFF
J gene: TRBJ1-1
V gene: TRBV7-9
clone size: NA
D gene: TRBD1

CDR3 DNA: TGTGCCAGCAGTTTACGGGGGGCCTATGGCTACACCTTC
CDR3 protein: CASSLRGAYGYTF
J gene: TRBJ1-2
V gene: TRBV27
clone size: NA
D gene: NA

CDR3 DNA: TGCGCCAGCAGCTTGGGACAGGGCCCCTACAATGAGCAGTTCTTC
CDR3 protein: CASSLGQGPYNEQFF
J gene: TRBJ2-1
V gene: TRBV5-1
clone size: NA
D gene: TRBD1

CDR3 DNA: TGTGCCAGCAGTTACCAGGGCGGGGGAGGAAACACCATATATTTT
CDR3 protein: CASSYQGGGGNTIYF
J gene: TRBJ1-3
V gene: TRBV6-5
clone size: NA
D gene: NA

CDR3 DNA: TGTGCCAGCAGTGGTGAACAGGACCAGCCCCAGCATTTT
CDR3 protein: CASSGEQDQPQHF
J gene: TRBJ1-5
V gene: TRBV2
clone size: NA
D gene: NA

CDR3 DNA: TGTGCCAGCAGCCTCCACAGGGGGTATTTCTACGAGCAGTACTTC
CDR3 protein: CASSLHRGYFYEQYF
J gene: TRBJ2-7
V gene: TRBV3-1/TRBV3-2
clone size: NA
D gene: TRBD1

CDR3 DNA: TGTGCCAGCAGTTTAGGTGGCCAGGGCGTTGACGAGCAGTACTTC
CDR3 protein: CASSLGGQGVDEQYF
J gene: TRBJ2-7
V gene: TRBV27
clone size: NA
D gene: NA

CDR3 DNA: TGTGCCAGCAGGACGGACACTAACGGAGAGACCCAGTACTTC
CDR3 protein: CASRTDTNGETQYF
J gene: TRBJ2-5
V gene: TRBV2
clone size: NA
D gene: NA

CDR3 DNA: TGTGCCATCAAGGGACTAGCGGGGCCCACAGATACGCAGTATTTT
CDR3 protein: CAIKGLAGPTDTQYF
J gene: TRBJ2-3
V gene: TRBV10-3
clone size: NA
D gene: TRBD2

CDR3 DNA: TGTGCCAGCAGCTTGAGGGCGGCCTACAATGAGCAGTTCTTC
CDR3 protein: CASSLRAAYNEQFF
J gene: TRBJ2-1
V gene: TRBV7-2
clone size: NA
D gene: NA

CDR3 DNA: TGCGCCAGCAGCTTTGTGGCAGGGGGCCTGAACACTGAAGCTTTCTTT
CDR3 protein: CASSFVAGGLNTEAFF
J gene: TRBJ1-1
V gene: TRBV5-1
clone size: NA
D gene: TRBD1

CDR3 DNA: TGTGCCAGCAGTTTAACGGGGTCAAATGGCTACACCTTC
CDR3 protein: CASSLTGSNGYTF
J gene: TRBJ1-2
V gene: TRBV27
clone size: NA
D gene: NA

CDR3 DNA: TGTGCCAGCAGCTTGGCGTCTAGCGGGCCTTACGAGCAGTACTTC
CDR3 protein: CASSLASSGPYEQYF
J gene: TRBJ2-7
V gene: TRBV5-6
clone size: NA
D gene: TRBD2

CDR3 DNA: TGTGCCAGTAGTATAAGCATAACTAACTATGGCTACACCTTC
CDR3 protein: CASSISITNYGYTF
J gene: TRBJ1-2
V gene: TRBV19
clone size: NA
D gene: NA

CDR3 DNA: TGTGCCACCAGCAGAGATTCGGCAGGGTTTCTCAATGAGCAGTTCTTC
CDR3 protein: CATSRDSAGFLNEQFF
J gene: TRBJ2-1
V gene: TRBV15
clone size: once
D gene: NA

CDR3 DNA: TGTGCCAGCAGGGAGGGTACTAATGAAAAACTGTTTTTT
CDR3 protein: CASREGTNEKLFF
J gene: TRBJ1-4
V gene: TRBV28
clone size: NA
D gene: NA

CDR3 DNA: TGTGCCAGCAGCGTAGCTCTGCGGGAGGGCCTAAATACGCAGTATTTT
CDR3 protein: CASSVALREGLNTQYF
J gene: TRBJ2-3
V gene: TRBV9
clone size: NA
D gene: TRBD2

CDR3 DNA: TGTGCCAGCAGGCAACCAAGGACGGAGGATCAAACCTCTGGGGCCAACGTCCTGACTTTC
CDR3 protein: CASRQPRTEDQTSGANVLTF
J gene: TRBJ2-6
V gene: TRBV21-1
clone size: NA
D gene: NA